Sequencing of this T cell receptor (beta chain) was carried out in a study of blood T cell repertoires in COVID-19 (dated by TCRdb to the early 2020s). With regard to the full study: Samples from collaborators originated in the United States, Italy and Spain and spanned both the acute and convalescent phases of COVID-19. The samples were drawn from two sources: the first 160 participants of the ongoing ImmuneRACE study, and over 1,000 subjects contributed by 6 global collaborators. Subjects who had been exposed to COVID-19, were actively infected with it, or had recovered from it provided the deeply sampled blood TCRbeta repertoires that made up the dataset. The repertoires were released in a freely available public database meant as a resource for research on the immune response to SARS-CoV-2. Sample metadata almost always included a de-identified subject ID, COVID-19 status, age in years and sex. Where available, HLA class I and class II types were obtained from metadata supplied by the sample provider rather than from assay-based typing. The material from the prospective study consisted of cDNA or gDNA derived from T cells, B-cell-depleted T cells, or PBMCs. Beyond this particular receptor, the publication reports: Clinical and demographic metadata were provided uncurated, with the amount varying by source and participant.

Details on this clone: Its antigen remains unidentified. There are no base qualities to consult, and no much larger clone falls within one base.

TCRbeta CDR3 regions were amplified from genomic DNA by means of the immunoSEQ Assay, a bias-controlled multiplex PCR. In the authors' own workflow: The number of nucleated cells in each sample was estimated from the amplification of reference gene primers within the assay. To quantify the absolute abundance of each unique TCRbeta CDR3 rearrangement, sequence reads were collapsed and filtered. Productive Simpson clonality was computed per sample as the square root of Simpson's diversity index over productive rearrangements. TCRdb stores this immuneACCESS table with in-frame sequences only. Part of the clones is absent; in the studies checked, under half of the shortfall reflects unresolved V genes, and no reason is known for the rest. V, J and clone size reflect that table, while D and trimming were determined from the DNA. This sample comprises around 300,000 clones, around 91% of them detected only once. 2.4% of the sample is taken by the ten largest.

As encoded in the germline V gene (reference sequence), CDR1 is LGHDT while CDR2 is YNNKEL. Relative to germline, V is missing 4 bases and J is missing 7 bases, with 9 bases of the junction outside any gene match. CDR3 length: 16 amino acids, cysteine to phenylalanine. Only the CDR3 DNA is retained, 48 bases long and in frame from the first base. Participants in the prospective study were aged 18 to 89 years, lived in 20 to 30 United States geographic areas, and enrolled through a virtual design. To assign participants to cohorts, the prospective study relied on clinical history that participants themselves reported in a screening survey and a study questionnaire. For ImmuneRACE Cohort 3, a participant was defined as recovered based on two consecutive negative NP/OP PCR tests, clearance by a healthcare professional, or resolution of symptoms. Each participant in the prospective study had whole blood, serum and a nasopharyngeal or oropharyngeal swab collected by mobile phlebotomists. Over a roughly two-month period, participants in the prospective study had the option of providing additional blood draws and questionnaires. Blood samples from the prospective study were shipped frozen or at room temperature prior to DNA extraction.

The receptor comes from a woman aged 18 to 35 who had recovered from COVID-19. Specimen: PBMCs or T cells enriched from blood (not recorded which). The chain uses TRBV3-1 (or the pseudogene TRBV3-2) and TRBJ2-1; TRBD2 lines up with 11 middle nucleotides. The DNA sequence follows: TGTGCCAGCAGCCCCAATAGCGGGGGGGCCGGGAATGAGCAGTTCTTC. It specifies CASSPNSGGAGNEQFF.